What follows are 19 T cell receptor beta chains derived from one specimen sequenced in a study of blood T cell repertoires in COVID-19. TCRdb's copy holds only in-frame clones and misses some; the assay was immunoSEQ multiplex PCR. The sample yields over 95,000 clones, 75% to 90% seen once. Sequencing used peripheral blood. These receptors all stem from a human donor in a cohort sampled during active COVID-19.

The chain uses TRBV28 and TRBJ2-2; a weak D match, TRBD2 (6 bases). V lost 6 bases to trimming and J lost 4 bases, with 12 bases between them. The CDR3 length is 14 residues. The germline CDR1 and CDR2 sequences are MDHEN and SYDVKM. CDR3 sequence: CASSLGGGTGELFF. For the CDR3, the DNA is TGTGCCAGCAGCCTCGGGGGAGGCACCGGGGAGCTGTTTTTT.

The chain carries TRBV29-1 and TRBJ1-1; D possibly corresponds to TRBD1 (6 bases). Germline V gives CDR1 SQVTM, CDR2 ANQGSEA. V was trimmed by 6 bases and J by 1 base, leaving 12 bases between them. CDR3 length equals 13 residues. DNA for the CDR3: TGCAGCGTGAAGGGGGGGAGGAACACTGAAGCTTTCTTT. Its translation is CSVKGGRNTEAFF.

V usage is TRBV5-1 and J usage is TRBJ2-2; D may be TRBD1 (5 bases). Germline CDR1 is SGHRS and CDR2 is YFSETQ. CDR3 length: 14 amino acids. V was pared by 2 bases and J by 3 bases, with 8 bases between. CDR3 amino acids: CASSFPRDTGELFF. The CDR3 nucleotides are TGCGCCAGCAGCTTCCCCAGGGACACCGGGGAGCTGTTTTTT.

As for this clone: Other DNA sequences in the same sample also yield this CDR3. V is TRBV6-2 or TRBV6-3 and J is TRBJ1-5, with no clear D. In germline, CDR1 is MNHEY, CDR2 SVGEGT. The V end was cut by 2 bases, the J end by 4 bases, with 6 bases between. CDR3 length: 13 amino acids. The CDR3 nucleotides read TGTGCCAGCAGTTACCCGGGGAATCAGCCCCAGCATTTT. Translated, it gives CASSYPGNQPQHF.

This chain uses TRBV6-5 with TRBJ1-6; no clear D gene. The CDR3 has 13 residues. Trimming pared 6 bases from V and 7 bases from J, leaving 10 bases between. CDR1 MNHEY and CDR2 SVGAGI come from the germline V gene. This CDR3 is CASRQARNSPLHF. The CDR3 nucleotides are TGTGCCAGCAGGCAGGCTCGAAATTCACCCCTCCACTTT.

The chain couples TRBV2 to TRBJ2-3; D not resolved. V lost 1 base and J 11 bases, leaving 13 bases between the germline ends. Germline V gene lookup returns CDR1 SNHLY and CDR2 FYNNEI. The CDR3 runs to 13 residues. CDR3: CASSEGEPPRQYF. As DNA, the CDR3 is TGTGCCAGCAGTGAAGGCGAGCCCCCGAGGCAGTATTTT.

The rearrangement joins TRBV19 to TRBJ1-2; D gene ambiguous. The CDR3 runs to 14 residues. Trimming pared 6 bases from V and 4 bases from J, leaving 15 bases between. Germline V gene data show CDR1 as LNHDA and CDR2 as SQIVND (reference sequence). DNA for the CDR3: TGTGCCAGTAGCAATTCCGACCGGGTCTATGGCTACACCTTC. This sequence encodes CASSNSDRVYGYTF. Filled out from reference TRBV19 and TRBJ1-2, the complete variable domain reads DGGITQSPKYLFRKEGQNVTLSCEQNLNHDAMYWYRQDPGQGLRLIYYSQIVNDFQKGDIAEGYSVSREKKESFPLTVTSAQKNPTAFYLCASSNSDRVYGYTFGSGTRLTVV.

This clone was seen once. The rearrangement uses TRBV4-1 and TRBJ2-2, with 8 nucleotides matching TRBD2. The V and J ends lost 6 bases and 4 bases, in that order; junction bases with no gene match: 1. In germline, CDR1 is MGHRA, CDR2 YSYEKL. This CDR3 region has 13 residues. The CDR3 bases are TGCGCCAGCAGGGGGACTAGCACCGGGGAGCTGTTTTTT. It encodes CASRGTSTGELFF.

This clone was seen only once. In nucleotides, the CDR3 is TGCGCCAGCAGCTTGGGCACAGGTATCCAAGAGACCCAGTACTTC. Amino acid sequence: CASSLGTGIQETQYF. J is TRBJ2-5 and V is TRBV5-1; maybe TRBD1 (5 bases). CDR3 length equals 15 residues. Per germline, CDR1 SGHRS and CDR2 YFSETQ. The V end lost 0 bases, the J end lost 1 base, and 10 bases lay between the germline ends.

This clone came up a few times. The genes are TRBV6-2 or TRBV6-3 and TRBJ1-1; D ambiguous. The CDR3 is 12 amino acids. The germline V gene has CDR1 MNHEY and CDR2 SVGEGT. The germline V and J ends were trimmed by 5 bases and 5 bases, with 9 bases remaining between them. In DNA, the CDR3 is TGTGCCAGCAGTCTTAGATTAACTGAAGCTTTCTTT. Residues: CASSLRLTEAFF.

The chain uses TRBV6-5 and TRBJ1-4; weak D call: TRBD1 (6 bases). Germline V gene lookup returns CDR1 MNHEY and CDR2 SVGAGI. V shed 2 bases and J shed 7 bases, with 14 bases lying between them. The CDR3 length is 15 residues. CDR3 amino acids: CASSYTGTSREKLFF. The CDR3 DNA reads TGTGCCAGCAGTTACACAGGGACGAGTCGTGAAAAACTGTTTTTT.

V and J are TRBV6-1 and TRBJ1-6, with D hard to call. From germline, CDR1 is MNHNS and CDR2 SASEGT. V lost 2 bases to trimming and J lost 12 bases, with 8 bases between them. CDR3 length: 12 amino acids. CDR3 nucleotides: TGTGCCAGCAGTGAAATATTAAAACCCCTCCACTTT. It codes for CASSEILKPLHF.

The chain couples TRBV6-5 to TRBJ1-5; 8 positions match TRBD1. Looked up from germline, CDR1 is MNHEY and CDR2 is SVGAGI. The CDR3 length is 15 residues. The junction had 7 bases not matched to a gene; V was cut back by 6 bases and J by 3 bases. This chain's CDR3 is CASREDRVINQPQHF. CDR3 in DNA: TGTGCCAGCAGAGAGGACAGGGTAATCAATCAGCCCCAGCATTTT.

V is TRBV6-5 and J is TRBJ2-3; no clear D. Trimming removed 8 bases at V and 0 bases at J, with 9 bases between. From germline, CDR1 is MNHEY and CDR2 SVGAGI. The CDR3 spans 13 residues. The CDR3 here is CASGLQSTDTQYF. Written as DNA, the CDR3 is TGTGCCAGCGGTTTGCAGAGCACAGATACGCAGTATTTT.

As DNA, the CDR3 is TGTGCTAGTCCGGGACACTCGAACACCGGGGAGCTGTTTTTT. Translated, it gives CASPGHSNTGELFF. The chain combines TRBV12-5 with TRBJ2-2, with a possible D match to TRBD1 (6 bases). Germline values: CDR1 LGHNT, CDR2 FRNRAP. Trimming pared 8 bases from V and 0 bases from J, leaving 10 bases between. This CDR3 is built from 14 residues. The variable domain in full, with the rest retrieved from reference TRBV12-5 and TRBJ2-2, is DARVTQTPRHKVTEMGQEVTMRCQPILGHNTVFWYRQTMMQGLELLAYFRNRAPLDDSGMPKDRFSAEMPDATLATLKIQPSEPRDSAVYFCASPGHSNTGELFFGEGSRLTVL.

V is TRBV6-5 and J is TRBJ1-2; TRBD1 matches at 10 bases. CDR1 and CDR2 (germline): MNHEY, SVGAGI. This CDR3 is built from 15 residues. V lost 2 bases to trimming and J lost 1 base; unmatched junction nucleotides: 1. The CDR3 DNA follows: TGTGCCAGCAGTTACGGACAGGGGGTTAACTATGGCTACACCTTC. It specifies CASSYGQGVNYGYTF.

The chain links TRBV5-4 to TRBJ1-1; no definite D call. The V and J ends lost 4 bases and 3 bases respectively, with 16 bases between them. This CDR3 has 15 amino acids. Germline lookup yields CDR1 SGHNT and CDR2 YYREEE (reference sequence). For the CDR3, the DNA is TGTGCCAGCAGCCCGTGGGTCAGGAAAGACACTGAAGCTTTCTTT. Amino acid sequence: CASSPWVRKDTEAFF.

This clone was observed once. Other DNA sequences in this specimen translate into the identical CDR3. V gene TRBV9 combines with J gene TRBJ2-3; 9 nucleotides line up with TRBD2. Losses at the gene ends were 0 bases for V and 4 bases for J; bases not matched to a gene: 3. The CDR3 extends over 15 amino acids. CDR1 SGDLS and CDR2 YYNGEE come from the germline V gene. Here the CDR3 DNA reads TGTGCCAGCAGCGTAGGCGGGGGGGTAGCAGATACGCAGTATTTT. Translated: CASSVGGGVADTQYF. Variable domain in full (rest from reference TRBV9 and TRBJ2-3): DSGVTQTPKHLITATGQRVTLRCSPRSGDLSVYWYQQSLDQGLQFLIQYYNGEERAKGNILERFSAQQFPDLHSELNLSSLELGDSALYFCASSVGGGVADTQYFGPGTRLTVL.

The chain recombines TRBV5-4 with TRBJ1-2; weak D call: TRBD1 (5 bases). CDR3 length: 13 residues. V was pared by 1 base and J by 7 bases, with 11 bases between. CDR1 SGHNT and CDR2 YYREEE come from the germline V gene (reference sequence). CDR3 amino acids: CASSLQGVGGYTF. The CDR3 region has the DNA TGTGCCAGCAGCTTGCAGGGTGTAGGTGGCTACACCTTC.